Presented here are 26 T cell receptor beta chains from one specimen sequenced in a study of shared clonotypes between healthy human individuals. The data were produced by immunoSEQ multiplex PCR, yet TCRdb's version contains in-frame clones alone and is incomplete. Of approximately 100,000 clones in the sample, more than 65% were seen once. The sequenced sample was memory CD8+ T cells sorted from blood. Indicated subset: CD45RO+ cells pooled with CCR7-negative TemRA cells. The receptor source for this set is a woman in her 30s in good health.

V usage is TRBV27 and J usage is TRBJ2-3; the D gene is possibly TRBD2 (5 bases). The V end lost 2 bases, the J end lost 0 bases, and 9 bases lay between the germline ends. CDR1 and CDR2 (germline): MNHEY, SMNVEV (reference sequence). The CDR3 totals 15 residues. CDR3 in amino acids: CASSLVAPSTDTQYF. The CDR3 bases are TGTGCCAGCAGTTTAGTAGCGCCCAGCACAGATACGCAGTATTTT.

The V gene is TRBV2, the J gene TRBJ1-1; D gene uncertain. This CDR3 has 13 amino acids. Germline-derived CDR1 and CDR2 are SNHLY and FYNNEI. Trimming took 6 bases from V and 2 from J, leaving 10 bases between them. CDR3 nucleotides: TGTGCCAGCAGGCGGGAAGGCAACACTGAAGCTTTCTTT. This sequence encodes CASRREGNTEAFF.

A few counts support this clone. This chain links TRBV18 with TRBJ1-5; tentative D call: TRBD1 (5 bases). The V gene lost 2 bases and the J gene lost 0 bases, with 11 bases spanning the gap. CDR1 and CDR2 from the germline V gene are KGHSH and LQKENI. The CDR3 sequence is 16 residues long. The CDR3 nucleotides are TGTGCCAGCTCACCATCTGCCCAGGGTAGCAATCAGCCCCAGCATTTT. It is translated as CASSPSAQGSNQPQHF.

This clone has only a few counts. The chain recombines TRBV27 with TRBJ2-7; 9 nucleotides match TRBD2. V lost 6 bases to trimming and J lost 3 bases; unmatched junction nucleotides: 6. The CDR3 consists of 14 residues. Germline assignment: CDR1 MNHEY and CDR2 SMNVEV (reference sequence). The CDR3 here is CASRIDSGSYEQYF. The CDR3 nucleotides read TGTGCCAGCAGGATTGATAGCGGGAGCTACGAGCAGTACTTC.

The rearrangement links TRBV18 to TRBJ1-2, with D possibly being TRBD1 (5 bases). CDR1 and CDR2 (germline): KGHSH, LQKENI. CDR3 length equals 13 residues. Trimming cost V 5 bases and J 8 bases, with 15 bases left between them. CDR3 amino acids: CASSKDTAAGYTF. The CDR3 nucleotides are TGTGCCAGCTCAAAGGACACCGCCGCCGGCTACACCTTC.

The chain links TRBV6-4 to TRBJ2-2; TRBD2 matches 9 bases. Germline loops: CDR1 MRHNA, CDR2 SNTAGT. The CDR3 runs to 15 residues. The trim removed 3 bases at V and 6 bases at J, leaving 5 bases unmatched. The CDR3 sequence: CASSESREGSGELFF. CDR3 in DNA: TGTGCCAGCAGTGAGTCGCGGGAGGGGTCCGGGGAGCTGTTTTTT.

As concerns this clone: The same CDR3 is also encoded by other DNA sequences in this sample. The CDR3: CASSLGSGAEQYF. For the CDR3, the DNA is TGCGCCAGCAGCTTGGGAAGCGGGGCCGAGCAGTACTTC. This chain joins TRBV5-1 and TRBJ2-7; TRBD2 agrees at 7 bases. With 0 bases clipped from V and 6 bases from J, the junction kept 3 bases outside the gene matches. In germline, CDR1 is SGHRS, CDR2 YFSETQ. The CDR3 covers 13 residues. Looking up the rest from reference TRBV5-1 and TRBJ2-7 gives the full variable domain: KAGVTQTPRYLIKTRGQQVTLSCSPISGHRSVSWYQQTPGQGLQFLFEYFSETQRNKGNFPGRFSGRQFSNSRSEMNVSTLELGDSALYLCASSLGSGAEQYFGPGTRLTVT.

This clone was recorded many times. The CDR3: CASIRSGDLLAFF. CDR3 DNA: TGTGCCAGCATACGATCGGGGGACTTATTGGCTTTCTTT. This chain uses TRBV27 with TRBJ1-1, with D tentatively TRBD1 (5 bases). V was cut by 7 bases and J by 11 bases, with 20 bases left in between. Germline V lookup: CDR1 MNHEY, CDR2 SMNVEV (reference sequence). There are 13 residues in the CDR3.

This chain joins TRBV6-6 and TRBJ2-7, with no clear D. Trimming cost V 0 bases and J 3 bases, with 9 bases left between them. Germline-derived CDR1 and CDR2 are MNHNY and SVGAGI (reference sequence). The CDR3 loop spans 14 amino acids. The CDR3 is CASSYSGYVYEQYF. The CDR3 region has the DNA TGTGCCAGCAGTTACTCAGGGTATGTCTACGAGCAGTACTTC.

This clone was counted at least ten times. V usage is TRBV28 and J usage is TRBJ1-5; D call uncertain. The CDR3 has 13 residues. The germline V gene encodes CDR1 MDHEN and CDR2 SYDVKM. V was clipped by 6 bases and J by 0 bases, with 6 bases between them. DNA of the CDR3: TGTGCCAGCAGCCCTGATAGCAATCAGCCCCAGCATTTT. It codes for CASSPDSNQPQHF.

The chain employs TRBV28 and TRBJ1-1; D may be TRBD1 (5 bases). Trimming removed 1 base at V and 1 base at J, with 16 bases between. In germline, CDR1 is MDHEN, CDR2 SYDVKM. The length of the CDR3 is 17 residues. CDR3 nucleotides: TGTGCCAGCAGTTTATCCCCCCCCCAGGGCTCGAACACTGAAGCTTTCTTT. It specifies CASSLSPPQGSNTEAFF.

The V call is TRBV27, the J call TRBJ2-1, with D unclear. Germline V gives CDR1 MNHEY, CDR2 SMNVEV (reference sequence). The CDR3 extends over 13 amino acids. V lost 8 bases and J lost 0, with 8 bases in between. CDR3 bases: TGTGCCAGCCGGCACAGCTCCTACAATGAGCAGTTCTTC. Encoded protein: CASRHSSYNEQFF.

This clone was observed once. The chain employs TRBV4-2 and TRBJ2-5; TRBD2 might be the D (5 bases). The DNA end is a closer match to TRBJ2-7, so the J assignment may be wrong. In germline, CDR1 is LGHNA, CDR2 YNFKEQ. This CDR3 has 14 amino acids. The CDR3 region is CASSQAGNSYEQYF. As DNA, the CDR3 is TGTGCCAGCAGCCAAGCGGGAAACTCCTACGAGCAGTACTTC.

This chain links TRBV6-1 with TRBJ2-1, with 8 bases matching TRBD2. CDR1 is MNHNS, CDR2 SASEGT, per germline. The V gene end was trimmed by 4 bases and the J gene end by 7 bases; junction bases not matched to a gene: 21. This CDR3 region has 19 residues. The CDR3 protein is CASSGPGPSISAGANEQFF. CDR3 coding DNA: TGTGCCAGCAGTGGGCCGGGACCCAGTATATCAGCGGGAGCGAATGAGCAGTTCTTC.

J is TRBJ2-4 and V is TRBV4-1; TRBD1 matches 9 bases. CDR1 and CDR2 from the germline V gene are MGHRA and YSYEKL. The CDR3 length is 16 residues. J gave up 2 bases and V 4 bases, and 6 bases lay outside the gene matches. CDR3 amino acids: CASSRDRGDTKNIQYF. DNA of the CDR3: TGCGCCAGCAGCCGAGACAGGGGGGACACCAAAAACATTCAGTACTTC.

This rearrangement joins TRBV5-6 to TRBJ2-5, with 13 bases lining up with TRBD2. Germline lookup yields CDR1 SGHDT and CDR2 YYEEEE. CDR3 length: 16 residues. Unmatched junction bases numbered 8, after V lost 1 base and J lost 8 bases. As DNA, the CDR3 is TGTGCCAGCAGCTTGACTAGCGGGAGGGGGAAGAGTACCCAGTACTTC. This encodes CASSLTSGRGKSTQYF.

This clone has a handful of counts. CDR3 region: CASSGGLADYEQYF. CDR3 DNA sequence: TGTGCCAGCAGCGGGGGACTAGCGGACTACGAGCAGTACTTC. J is TRBJ2-7 and V is TRBV5-4; 11 positions match TRBD2. The CDR3 loop spans 14 amino acids. V lost 4 bases and J lost 3; bases outside the gene matches: 3. Germline V gene lookup returns CDR1 SGHNT and CDR2 YYREEE (reference sequence).

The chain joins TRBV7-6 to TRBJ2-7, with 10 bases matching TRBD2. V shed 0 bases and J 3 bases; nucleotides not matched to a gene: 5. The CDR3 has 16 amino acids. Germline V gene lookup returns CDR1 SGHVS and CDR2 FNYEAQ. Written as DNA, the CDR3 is TGTGCCAGCAGCTTAGCTTGGGCTAGCGGGAGCTACGAGCAGTACTTC. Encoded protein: CASSLAWASGSYEQYF.

Written as DNA, the CDR3 is TGTGCCAGCAGTTCCCACCCGGGGGGCGAGAATCAGCCCCAGCATTTT. Translated: CASSSHPGGENQPQHF. This chain joins TRBV28 and TRBJ1-5, with TRBD1 as a possible D gene (6 bases). The CDR3 has 16 amino acids. CDR1 and CDR2 from the germline V gene are MDHEN and SYDVKM. Trimming pared 4 bases from V and 4 bases from J, leaving 17 bases between.

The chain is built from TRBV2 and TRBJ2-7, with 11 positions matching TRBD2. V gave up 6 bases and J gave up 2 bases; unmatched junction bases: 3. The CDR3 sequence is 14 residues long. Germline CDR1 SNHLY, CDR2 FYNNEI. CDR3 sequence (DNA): TGTGCCAGCAGACTAGCGGGAGATCCCTACGAGCAGTACTTC. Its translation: CASRLAGDPYEQYF.

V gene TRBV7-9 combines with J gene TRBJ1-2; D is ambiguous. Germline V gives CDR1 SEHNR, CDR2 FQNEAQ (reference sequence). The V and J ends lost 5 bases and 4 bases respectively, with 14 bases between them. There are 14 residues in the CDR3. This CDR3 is CASSHPEAFYGYTF. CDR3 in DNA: TGTGCCAGCAGCCACCCTGAGGCGTTCTATGGCTACACCTTC.

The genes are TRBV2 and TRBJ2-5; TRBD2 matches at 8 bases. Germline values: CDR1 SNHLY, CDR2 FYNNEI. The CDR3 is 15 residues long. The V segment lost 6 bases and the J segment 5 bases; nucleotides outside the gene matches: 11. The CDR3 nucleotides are TGTGCCAGCAGGAAAATCAGCGGGAGTTCCGAGACCCAGTACTTC. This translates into CASRKISGSSETQYF.

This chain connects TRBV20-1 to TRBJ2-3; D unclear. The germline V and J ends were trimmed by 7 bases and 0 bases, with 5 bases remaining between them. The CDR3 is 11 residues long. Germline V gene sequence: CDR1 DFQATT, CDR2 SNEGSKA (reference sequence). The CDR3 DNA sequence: TGCAGTGGGGTCAGCACAGATACGCAGTATTTT. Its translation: CSGVSTDTQYF.

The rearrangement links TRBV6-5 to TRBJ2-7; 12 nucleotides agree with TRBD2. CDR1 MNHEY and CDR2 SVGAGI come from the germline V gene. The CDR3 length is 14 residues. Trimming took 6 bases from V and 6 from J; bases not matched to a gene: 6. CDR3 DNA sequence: TGTGCCAGCAGACCCACTAGCGGGGGGATCGAGCAGTACTTC. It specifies CASRPTSGGIEQYF.

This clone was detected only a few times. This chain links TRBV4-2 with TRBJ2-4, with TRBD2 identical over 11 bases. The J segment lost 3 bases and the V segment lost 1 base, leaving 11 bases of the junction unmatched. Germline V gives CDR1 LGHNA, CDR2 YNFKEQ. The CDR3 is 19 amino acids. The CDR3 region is CASSQVIVGLAVGKNIQYF. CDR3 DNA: TGTGCCAGCAGCCAAGTAATCGTGGGACTAGCGGTAGGCAAAAACATTCAGTACTTC.

Here the CDR3 reads CASSRGRTEAFF. CDR3 nucleotide sequence: TGTGCCAGCAGTAGGGGGCGAACTGAAGCTTTCTTT. The rearrangement links TRBV2 to TRBJ1-1; 7 bases agree with TRBD1. CDR1 SNHLY and CDR2 FYNNEI come from the germline V gene. This CDR3 has 12 amino acids. Trimming took 5 bases from V and 5 from J; bases not matched to a gene: 2. The whole variable domain, remainder taken from reference TRBV2 and TRBJ1-1, is EPEVTQTPSHQVTQMGQEVILRCVPISNHLYFYWYRQILGQKVEFLVSFYNNEISEKSEIFDDQFSVERPDGSNFTLKIRSTKLEDSAMYFCASSRGRTEAFFGQGTRLTVV.